The 5 T cell receptor beta chains reported below all come from one sample, sequenced in a study of blood T cells in healthy people across ages. A J-beta primer mix and a sample-barcoded 5' primer were used in a second PCR of roughly 6 to 11 cycles. MiXCR, applied by TCRdb to the 5' RACE reads, yields one record per CDR3 protein. The sample contains roughly 1,300,000 distinct CDR3 sequences, approximately 63% of which appear only once. The sequenced sample consisted of blood. These receptors all come from a man aged 18 to 30 in good health.

This clonotype was observed once. V gene TRBV3-1 combines with J gene TRBJ2-1; 7 bases are shared with TRBD2. Germline assignment: CDR1 LGHDT and CDR2 YNNKEL (reference sequence). The CDR3 sequence is 15 residues long. The V gene end was trimmed by 3 bases and the J gene end by 3 bases; junction bases not matched to a gene: 5. The DNA for the CDR3 is TGTGCCAGCAGCCAGGGGGGGGGATTCTACAATGAGCAGTTCTTC. Residues: CASSQGGGFYNEQFF.

The chain has TRBV6-6 and TRBJ2-5, with D tentatively TRBD1 or TRBD2 (5 bases each). The CDR3 is 14 amino acids. V lost 7 bases, J lost 11 bases, and 23 bases lay in between. Germline CDR1 is MNHNY and CDR2 is SVGAGI (reference sequence). CDR3 residues: CASTNKGSRDEQYF. CDR3 sequence (DNA): TGTGCCAGCACTAACAAGGGGTCTCGGGATGAGCAGTACTTC.

The chain employs TRBV29-1 and TRBJ2-5, with a possible D match to TRBD1 (5 bases). The CDR3 sequence is 13 residues long. Trimming took off 3 bases at V and 11 bases at J, with 19 bases between the two ends. Germline values: CDR1 SQVTM, CDR2 ANQGSEA. The CDR3 loop is CSVDPQGFDEQYF. CDR3 DNA: TGCAGCGTTGACCCTCAGGGTTTCGATGAGCAGTACTTC.

This clonotype was observed a handful of times. The chain links TRBV7-8 to TRBJ2-7; 10 bases are shared with TRBD1. J lost 4 bases, V lost 3 bases, and 9 bases had no gene match. CDR3 length equals 16 residues. Germline V CDR1 and CDR2: SGHVS, FQNEAQ. The CDR3 sequence is CASSFSLTGGFYEQYF. DNA of the CDR3: TGTGCCAGCAGCTTCAGCCTGACAGGGGGCTTTTACGAGCAGTACTTC.

This clonotype was seen only a few times. This may come from a read error, since a much larger clone is one base off. The gene calls are TRBV27 and TRBJ1-2; no clear D. The germline V gene has CDR1 MNHEY and CDR2 SMNVEV (reference sequence). The germline V and J ends were trimmed by 6 bases and 5 bases, with 16 bases remaining between them. The CDR3 length is 14 residues. CDR3 loop: CASRAAHTFYGYTF. The CDR3 DNA reads TGTGCCAGCAGAGCCGCCCATACGTTTTATGGCTACACCTTC.